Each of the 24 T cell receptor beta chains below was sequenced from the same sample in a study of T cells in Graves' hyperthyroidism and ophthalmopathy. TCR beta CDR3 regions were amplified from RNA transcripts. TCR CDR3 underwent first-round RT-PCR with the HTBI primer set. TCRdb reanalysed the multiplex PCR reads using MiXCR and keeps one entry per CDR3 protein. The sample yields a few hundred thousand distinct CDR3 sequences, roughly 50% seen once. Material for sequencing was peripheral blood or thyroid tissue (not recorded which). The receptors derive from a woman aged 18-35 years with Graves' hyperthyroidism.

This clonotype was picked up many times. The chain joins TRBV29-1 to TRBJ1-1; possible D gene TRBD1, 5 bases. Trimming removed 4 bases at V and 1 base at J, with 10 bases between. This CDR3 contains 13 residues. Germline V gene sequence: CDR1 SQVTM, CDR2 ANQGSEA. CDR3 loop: CSVVRQGNTEAFF. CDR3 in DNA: TGCAGCGTTGTACGGCAGGGGAACACTGAAGCTTTCTTT.

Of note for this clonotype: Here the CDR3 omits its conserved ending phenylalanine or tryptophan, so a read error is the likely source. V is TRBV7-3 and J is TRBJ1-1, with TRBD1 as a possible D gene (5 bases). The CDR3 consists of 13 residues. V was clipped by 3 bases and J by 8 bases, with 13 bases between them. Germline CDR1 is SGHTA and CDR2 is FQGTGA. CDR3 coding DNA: TGTGCCAGCAGCTTTTCTGGGGGGGAGGAAGCTTTCTCT. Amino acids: CASSFSGGEEAFS.

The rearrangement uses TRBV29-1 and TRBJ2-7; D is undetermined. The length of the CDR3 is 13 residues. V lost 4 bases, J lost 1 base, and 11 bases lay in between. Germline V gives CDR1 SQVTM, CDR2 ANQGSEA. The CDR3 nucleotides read TGCAGCGTTGGGGTCCGCGGATCCTACGAGCAGTACTTC. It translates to CSVGVRGSYEQYF.

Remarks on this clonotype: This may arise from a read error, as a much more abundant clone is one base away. The CDR3 region has the DNA TGTGCCAGCAGTTACCTCGGACTAGCTGGAGAGACCCAGTACTTC. This gives the protein CASSYLGLAGETQYF. This sequence joins TRBV10-3 and TRBJ2-5; 8 nucleotides match TRBD2. Per germline, CDR1 ENHRY and CDR2 SYGVKD. CDR3 length equals 15 residues.

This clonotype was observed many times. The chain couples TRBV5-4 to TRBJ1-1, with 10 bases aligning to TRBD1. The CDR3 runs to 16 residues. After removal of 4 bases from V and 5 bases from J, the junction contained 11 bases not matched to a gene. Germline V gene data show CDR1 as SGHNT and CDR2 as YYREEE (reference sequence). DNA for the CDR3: TGTGCCAGCAGCCCAAGGGACAGGGGCCTGGGTACTGAAGCTTTCTTT. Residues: CASSPRDRGLGTEAFF.

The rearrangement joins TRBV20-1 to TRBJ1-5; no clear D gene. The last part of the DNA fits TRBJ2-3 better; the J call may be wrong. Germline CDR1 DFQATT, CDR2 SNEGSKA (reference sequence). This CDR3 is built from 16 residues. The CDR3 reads CSGKEPGRRKADTQYF. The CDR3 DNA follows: TGCAGTGGAAAGGAACCGGGTCGTCGGAAGGCAGATACGCAGTATTTT.

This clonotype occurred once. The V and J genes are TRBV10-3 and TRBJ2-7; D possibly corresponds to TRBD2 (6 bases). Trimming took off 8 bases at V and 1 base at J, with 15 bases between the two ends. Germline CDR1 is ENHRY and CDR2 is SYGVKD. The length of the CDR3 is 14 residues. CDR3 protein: CAIGVGRGSYEQYF. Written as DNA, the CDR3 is TGTGCCATCGGAGTCGGGAGAGGTTCCTACGAGCAGTACTTC.

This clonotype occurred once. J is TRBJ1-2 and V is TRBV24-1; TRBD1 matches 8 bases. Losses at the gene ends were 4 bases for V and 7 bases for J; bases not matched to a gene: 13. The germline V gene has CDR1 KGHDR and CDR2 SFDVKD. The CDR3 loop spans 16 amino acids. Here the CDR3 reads CATSDRGQVMLGGYTF. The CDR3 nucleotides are TGTGCCACCAGTGACAGGGGACAGGTCATGTTGGGTGGCTACACCTTC.

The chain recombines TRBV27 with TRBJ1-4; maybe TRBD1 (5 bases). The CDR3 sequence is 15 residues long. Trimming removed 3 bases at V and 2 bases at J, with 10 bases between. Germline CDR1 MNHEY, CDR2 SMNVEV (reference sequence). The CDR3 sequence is CASSFTGLTNEKLFF. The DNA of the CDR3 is TGTGCCAGCAGTTTTACGGGGCTTACTAATGAAAAACTGTTTTTT.

CDR3 bases: TGTGCCAGCAGCTTAGCGGGGCAGGCATTATATGGCTACACCTTC. Its translation: CASSLAGQALYGYTF. The chain couples TRBV7-9 to TRBJ1-2; D is perhaps TRBD1 (5 bases). This CDR3 is built from 15 residues. Germline V gene lookup returns CDR1 SEHNR and CDR2 FQNEAQ (reference sequence). The V end lost 0 bases, the J end lost 5 bases, and 13 bases lay between the germline ends.

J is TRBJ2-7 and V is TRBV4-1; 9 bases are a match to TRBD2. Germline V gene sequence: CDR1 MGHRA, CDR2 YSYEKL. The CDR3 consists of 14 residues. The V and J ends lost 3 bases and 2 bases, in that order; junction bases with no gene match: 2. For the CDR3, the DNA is TGCGCCAGCAGCCAGGGGACTAGCCCCTACGAGCAGTACTTC. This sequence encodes CASSQGTSPYEQYF.

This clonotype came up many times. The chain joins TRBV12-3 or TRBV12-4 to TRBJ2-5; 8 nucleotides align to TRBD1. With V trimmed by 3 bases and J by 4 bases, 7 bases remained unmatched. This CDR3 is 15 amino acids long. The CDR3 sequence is CASSFRQGSGETQYF. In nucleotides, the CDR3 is TGTGCCAGCAGTTTTAGACAGGGGTCGGGAGAGACCCAGTACTTC.

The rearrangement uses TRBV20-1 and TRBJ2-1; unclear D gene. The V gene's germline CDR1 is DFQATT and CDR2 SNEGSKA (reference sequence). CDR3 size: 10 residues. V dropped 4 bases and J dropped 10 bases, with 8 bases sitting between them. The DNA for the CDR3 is TGCAGTGCTAACCTCGCCGAGCAGTTCTTC. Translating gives CSANLAEQFF.

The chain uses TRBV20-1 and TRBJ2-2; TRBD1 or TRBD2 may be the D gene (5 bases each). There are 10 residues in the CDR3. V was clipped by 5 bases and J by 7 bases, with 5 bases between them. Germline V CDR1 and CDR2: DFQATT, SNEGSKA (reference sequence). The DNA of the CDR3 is TGCAGTGCTGGGGGCGGGGAGCTGTTTTTT. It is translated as CSAGGGELFF.

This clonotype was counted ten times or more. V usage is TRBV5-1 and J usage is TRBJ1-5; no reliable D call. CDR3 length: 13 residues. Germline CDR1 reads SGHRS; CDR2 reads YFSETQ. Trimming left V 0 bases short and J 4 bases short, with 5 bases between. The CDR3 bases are TGCGCCAGCAGCTTGGCAGTTAATCAGCCCCAGCATTTT. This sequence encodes CASSLAVNQPQHF. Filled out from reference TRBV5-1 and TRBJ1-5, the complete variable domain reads KAGVTQTPRYLIKTRGQQVTLSCSPISGHRSVSWYQQTPGQGLQFLFEYFSETQRNKGNFPGRFSGRQFSNSRSEMNVSTLELGDSALYLCASSLAVNQPQHFGDGTRLSIL.

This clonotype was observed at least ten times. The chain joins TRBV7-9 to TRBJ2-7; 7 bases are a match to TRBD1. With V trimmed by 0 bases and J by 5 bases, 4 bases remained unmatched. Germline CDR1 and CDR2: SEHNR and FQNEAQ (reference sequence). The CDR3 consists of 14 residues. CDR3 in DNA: TGTGCCAGCAGCTTAGCGTTGGGACAGAACGAGCAGTACTTC. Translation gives CASSLALGQNEQYF.

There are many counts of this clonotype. CDR3 nucleotide sequence: TGCGCCAGCAGTGAATTTTCAAGGGGCGGACTGTTTTTT. It specifies CASSEFSRGGLFF. The chain links TRBV10-2 to TRBJ1-4; possible D gene TRBD1, 5 bases. The germline gives CDR1 WSHSY, CDR2 SAAADI. V lost 3 bases, J lost 13 bases, and 15 bases lay in between. CDR3 size: 13 residues.

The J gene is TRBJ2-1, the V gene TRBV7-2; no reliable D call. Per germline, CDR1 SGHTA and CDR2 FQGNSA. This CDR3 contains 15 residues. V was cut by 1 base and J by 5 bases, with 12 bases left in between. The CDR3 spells CASSLGRWGNNEQFF. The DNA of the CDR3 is TGTGCCAGCAGCTTAGGCAGGTGGGGAAACAATGAGCAGTTCTTC.

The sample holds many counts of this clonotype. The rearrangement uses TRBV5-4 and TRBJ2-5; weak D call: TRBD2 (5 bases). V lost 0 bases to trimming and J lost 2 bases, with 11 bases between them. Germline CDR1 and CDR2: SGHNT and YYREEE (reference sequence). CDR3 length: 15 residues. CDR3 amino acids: CASSLELTGQETQYF. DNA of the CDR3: TGTGCCAGCAGCTTGGAACTCACGGGACAAGAGACCCAGTACTTC.

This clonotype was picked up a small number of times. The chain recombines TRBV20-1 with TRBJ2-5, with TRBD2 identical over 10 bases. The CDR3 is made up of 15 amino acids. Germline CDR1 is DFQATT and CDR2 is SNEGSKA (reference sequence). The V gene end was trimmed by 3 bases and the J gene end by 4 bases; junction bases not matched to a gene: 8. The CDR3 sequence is CSASGTSAEGETQYF. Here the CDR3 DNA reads TGCAGTGCTAGCGGGACTAGCGCCGAGGGAGAGACCCAGTACTTC.

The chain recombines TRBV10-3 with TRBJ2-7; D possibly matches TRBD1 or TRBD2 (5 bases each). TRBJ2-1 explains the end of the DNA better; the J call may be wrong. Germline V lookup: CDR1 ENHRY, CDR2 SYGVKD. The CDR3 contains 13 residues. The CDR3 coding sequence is TGTGCCATCACCGAGGGGACCGTGAATGAGCAGTTCTTC. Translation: CAITEGTVNEQFF.

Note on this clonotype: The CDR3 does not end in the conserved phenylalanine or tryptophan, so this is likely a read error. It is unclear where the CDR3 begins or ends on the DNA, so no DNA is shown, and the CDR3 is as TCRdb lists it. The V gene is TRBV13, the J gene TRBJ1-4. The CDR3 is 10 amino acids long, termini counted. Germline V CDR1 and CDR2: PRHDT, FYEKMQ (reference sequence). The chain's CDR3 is CASSPQRRIY.

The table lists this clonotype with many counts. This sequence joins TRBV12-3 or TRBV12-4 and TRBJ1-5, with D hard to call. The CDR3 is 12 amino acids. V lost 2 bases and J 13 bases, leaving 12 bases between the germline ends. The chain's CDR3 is CASSLRLAPQHF. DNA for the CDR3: TGTGCCAGCAGTTTAAGGCTCGCTCCACAGCATTTT.

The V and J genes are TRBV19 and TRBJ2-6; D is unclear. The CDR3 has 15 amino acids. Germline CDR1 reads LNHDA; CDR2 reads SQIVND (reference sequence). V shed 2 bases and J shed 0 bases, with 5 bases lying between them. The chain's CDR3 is CASSIWPSGANVLTF. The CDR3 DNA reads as TGTGCCAGTAGTATATGGCCCTCTGGGGCCAACGTCCTGACTTTC.